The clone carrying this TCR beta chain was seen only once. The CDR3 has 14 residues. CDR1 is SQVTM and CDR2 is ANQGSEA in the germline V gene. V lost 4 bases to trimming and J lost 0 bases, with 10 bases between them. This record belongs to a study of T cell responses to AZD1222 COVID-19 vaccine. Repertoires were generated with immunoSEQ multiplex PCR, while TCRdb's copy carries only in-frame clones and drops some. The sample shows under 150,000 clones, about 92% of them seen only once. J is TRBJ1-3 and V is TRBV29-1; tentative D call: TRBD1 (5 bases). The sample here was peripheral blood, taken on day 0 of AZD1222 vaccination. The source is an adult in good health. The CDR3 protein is CSVAQGASGNTIYF. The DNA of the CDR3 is TGCAGCGTTGCCCAAGGGGCCTCTGGAAACACCATATATTTT.